This TCR beta chain was sequenced in a study of T cell repertoires in ileal Crohn's disease. Clones were read by immunoSEQ multiplex PCR, and TCRdb kept only the in-frame ones, dropping some. The sample has more than 11,000 clones, more than 60% seen once. Time point of the sample: inflamed ileum from the surgical specimen. The CDR3 has 13 amino acids. The V end lost 6 bases, the J end lost 1 base, and 12 bases lay between the germline ends. Germline assignment: CDR1 SQVTM and CDR2 ANQGSEA. The chain employs TRBV29-1 and TRBJ1-1, with D perhaps matching TRBD1 (6 bases). Material: ileal tissue. The source is an adult with Crohn's disease. The CDR3 DNA reads TGCAGCGTGGCTAAAGGGGGGAACACTGAAGCTTTCTTT. Translation gives CSVAKGGNTEAFF.